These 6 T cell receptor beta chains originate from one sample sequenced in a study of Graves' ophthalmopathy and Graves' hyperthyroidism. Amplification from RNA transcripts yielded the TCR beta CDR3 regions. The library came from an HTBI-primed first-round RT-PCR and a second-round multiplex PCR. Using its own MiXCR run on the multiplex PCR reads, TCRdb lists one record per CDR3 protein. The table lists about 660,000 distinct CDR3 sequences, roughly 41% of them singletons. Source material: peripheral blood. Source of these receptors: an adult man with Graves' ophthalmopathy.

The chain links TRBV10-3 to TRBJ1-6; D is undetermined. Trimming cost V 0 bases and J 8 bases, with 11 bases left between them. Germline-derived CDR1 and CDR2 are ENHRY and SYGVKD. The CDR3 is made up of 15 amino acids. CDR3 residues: CAISESDAQDSPLHF. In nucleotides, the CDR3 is TGTGCCATCAGTGAGTCTGATGCTCAAGATTCACCCCTCCACTTT.

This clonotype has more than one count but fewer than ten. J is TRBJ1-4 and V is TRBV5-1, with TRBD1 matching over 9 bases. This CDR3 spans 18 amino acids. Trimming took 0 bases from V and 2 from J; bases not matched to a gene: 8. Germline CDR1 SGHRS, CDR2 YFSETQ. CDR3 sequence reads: CASSLAVVGTGTNEKLFF. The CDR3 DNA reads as TGCGCCAGCAGCTTGGCAGTCGTTGGGACAGGGACTAATGAAAAACTGTTTTTT.

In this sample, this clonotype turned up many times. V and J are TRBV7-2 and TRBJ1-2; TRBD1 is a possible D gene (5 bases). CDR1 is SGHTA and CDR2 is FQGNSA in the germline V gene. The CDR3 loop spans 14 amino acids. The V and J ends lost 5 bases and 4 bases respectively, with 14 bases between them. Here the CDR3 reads CASSRWDGAYGYTF. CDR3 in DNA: TGTGCCAGCAGCCGATGGGACGGAGCCTATGGCTACACCTTC.

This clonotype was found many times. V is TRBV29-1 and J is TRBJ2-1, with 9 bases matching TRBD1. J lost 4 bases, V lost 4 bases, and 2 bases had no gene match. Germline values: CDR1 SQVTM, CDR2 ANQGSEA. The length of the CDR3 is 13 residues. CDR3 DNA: TGCAGCGTTGGACAGGGGGTATACAATGAGCAGTTCTTC. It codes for CSVGQGVYNEQFF.

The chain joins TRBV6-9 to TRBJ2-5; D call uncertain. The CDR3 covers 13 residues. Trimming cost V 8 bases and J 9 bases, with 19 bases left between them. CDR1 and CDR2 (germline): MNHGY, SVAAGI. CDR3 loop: CASEETSVKAQYF. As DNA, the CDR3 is TGTGCCAGCGAAGAGACCAGCGTCAAGGCCCAGTACTTC.

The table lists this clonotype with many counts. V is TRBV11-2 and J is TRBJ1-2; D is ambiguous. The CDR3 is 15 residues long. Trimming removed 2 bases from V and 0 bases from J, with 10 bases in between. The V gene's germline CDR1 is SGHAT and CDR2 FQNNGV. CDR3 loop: CASSLRKDPNYGYTF. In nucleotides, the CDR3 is TGTGCCAGCAGCTTAAGAAAAGACCCTAACTATGGCTACACCTTC.